Reported below is one T cell receptor (beta chain). The sample is drawn from a study of blood T cell repertoires in COVID-19. Study-wide background: The analysed material was cDNA or gDNA that came from T cells, B-cell-depleted T cells, or PBMCs.

Sequenced by immunoSEQ multiplex PCR; TCRdb stores in-frame clones only, minus some. Here the sample spans under 400,000 clones, 90% being singletons. The CDR3 sequence is 17 residues long. Trimming removed 0 bases at V and 2 bases at J, with 17 bases between. Germline CDR1 SEHNR, CDR2 FQNEAQ (reference sequence). This TCR derives from a man younger than 35 with active or convalescent COVID-19. Sequencing input: peripheral blood. The V gene is TRBV7-9, the J gene TRBJ2-7; D possibly corresponds to TRBD1 (6 bases). The CDR3 loop is CASSLAPILRDTYEQYF. The CDR3 DNA reads as TGTGCCAGCAGCTTAGCCCCGATTCTTCGGGACACCTACGAGCAGTACTTC.